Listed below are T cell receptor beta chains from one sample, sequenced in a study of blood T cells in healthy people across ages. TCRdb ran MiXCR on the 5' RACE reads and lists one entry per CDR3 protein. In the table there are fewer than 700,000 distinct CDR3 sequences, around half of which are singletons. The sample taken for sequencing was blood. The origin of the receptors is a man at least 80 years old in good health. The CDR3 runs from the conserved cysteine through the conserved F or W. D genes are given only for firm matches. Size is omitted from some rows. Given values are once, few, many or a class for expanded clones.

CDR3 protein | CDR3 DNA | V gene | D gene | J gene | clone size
CASSEYGVATEAFF | TGTGCCAGCAGTGAATACGGGGTAGCCACTGAAGCTTTCTTT | TRBV25-1 | NA | TRBJ1-1 | NA
CASSFRLTGTGSYNEQYF | TGTGCCAGCAGCTTCCGTTTAACCGGGACAGGGTCCTACAATGAGCAGTACTTC | TRBV3-1 | TRBD1 | TRBJ2-7 | NA
CATSRDRGSTYGYTF | TGTGCCACCAGCAGAGATCGTGGCTCAACCTATGGCTACACCTTC | TRBV15 | NA | TRBJ1-2 | few
CASSWDPLLTDTQYF | TGTGCCAGCAGCTGGGACCCCTTGCTCACAGATACGCAGTATTTT | TRBV5-6 | NA | TRBJ2-3 | NA
CASSVFNGNEQFF | TGTGCCAGCAGCGTATTCAACGGCAATGAGCAGTTCTTC | TRBV7-3 | NA | TRBJ2-1 | NA
CASSLASPSGGDDEQFF | TGTGCCAGCAGCTTAGCAAGTCCTAGCGGAGGGGACGATGAGCAGTTCTTC | TRBV7-2 | TRBD2 | TRBJ2-1 | NA
CATSRSRDGRYNEQFF | TGTGCCACCAGCAGATCCCGGGACGGACGATACAATGAGCAGTTCTTC | TRBV15 | NA | TRBJ2-1 | few
CASSRASPSGANEQFF | TGCGCCAGCAGCCGGGCTTCTCCCTCGGGGGCCAATGAGCAGTTCTTC | TRBV4-1 | NA | TRBJ2-1 | NA
CASSLDIAGNTIYF | TGTGCCAGCAGCTTAGACATTGCTGGAAACACCATATATTTT | TRBV7-2 | NA | TRBJ1-3 | NA
CSARDQQGKLSEKLFF | TGCAGTGCTAGAGATCAGCAGGGGAAGTTGTCTGAAAAACTGTTTTTT | TRBV20-1 | NA | TRBJ1-4 | few
CASSQARGIKQPQHF | TGCGCCAGCAGCCAAGCTAGGGGCATAAAGCAGCCCCAGCATTTT | TRBV4-3 | NA | TRBJ1-5 | once
CASSLDQGWVSGYTF | TGTGCCAGCAGCTTAGATCAGGGCTGGGTGTCTGGCTACACCTTC | TRBV7-8 | NA | TRBJ1-2 | NA
CASSLAGSEKLFF | TGTGCCAGCAGCCTAGCGGGGAGTGAAAAACTGTTTTTT | TRBV7-2 | NA | TRBJ1-4 | NA
CATSDPKTSYEQYF | TGTGCCACCAGTGACCCGAAAACCAGCTACGAGCAGTACTTC | TRBV24-1 | NA | TRBJ2-7 | once
CSVVPLGGYEQYF | TGCAGCGTTGTCCCACTCGGGGGCTACGAGCAGTACTTC | TRBV29-1 | NA | TRBJ2-7 | NA
CSATSVAGSTYEQYF | TGCAGTGCTACATCGGTGGCGGGGAGTACCTACGAGCAGTACTTC | TRBV20-1 | NA | TRBJ2-7 | NA
CAIKALDRGNEQFF | TGTGCCATCAAGGCCCTAGACAGGGGAAATGAGCAGTTCTTC | TRBV10-3 | TRBD1 | TRBJ2-1 | NA
CASSLAGSGQGATYEQYF | TGCGCCAGCAGCTTGGCCGGGTCTGGACAGGGGGCTACCTACGAGCAGTACTTC | TRBV5-1 | TRBD1 | TRBJ2-7 | NA
CAWRVTTAKRLRFDDEKLFF | TGTGCCTGGAGGGTGACGACAGCAAAGAGGCTGAGGTTTGATGATGAAAAACTGTTTTTT | TRBV30 | NA | TRBJ1-4 | NA
CSARETTGFEQYF | TGCAGTGCTAGGGAAACGACAGGGTTCGAGCAGTACTTC | TRBV20-1 | TRBD1 | TRBJ2-7 | NA
CASSYVARGVYEQYF | TGTGCCAGCAGTTACGTGGCCCGGGGTGTCTACGAGCAGTACTTC | TRBV6-6 | NA | TRBJ2-7 | many
CASSTWTSANTGELFF | TGTGCCAGCAGCACCTGGACTAGCGCGAATACCGGGGAGCTGTTTTTT | TRBV7-2 | TRBD2 | TRBJ2-2 | NA
CASSKILSNEQFF | TGTGCCAGCAGTAAAATCTTGTCCAATGAGCAGTTCTTC | TRBV12-3/TRBV12-4 | NA | TRBJ2-1 | few
CASSLDSPTLHF | TGTGCCAGCAGCTTAGATTCCCCGACCCTCCACTTT | TRBV7-2 | NA | TRBJ1-6 | NA
CASSYRSSGANVLTF | TGTGCCAGCAGTTACCGGTCCTCTGGGGCCAACGTCCTGACTTTC | TRBV6-5 | NA | TRBJ2-6 | many
CSVVMGSGANVLTF | TGCAGCGTTGTTATGGGTTCCGGGGCCAACGTCCTGACTTTC | TRBV29-1 | NA | TRBJ2-6 | many
CASSLAGGSGANVLTF | TGTGCCAGCAGCTTAGCTGGGGGTTCTGGGGCCAACGTCCTGACTTTC | TRBV7-2 | NA | TRBJ2-6 | many
CASSKEESKGTVDFNQPQHF | TGTGCCAGCAGCAAGGAGGAATCGAAGGGGACAGTTGACTTCAATCAGCCCCAGCATTTT | TRBV21-1 | NA | TRBJ1-5 | NA
CASSQGATDTQYF | TGCGCCAGCAGCCAAGGGGCTACAGATACGCAGTATTTT | TRBV4-1 | NA | TRBJ2-3 | NA
CASSESRSGFTDTQYF | TGTGCCAGCAGCGAGAGCCGCAGCGGGTTCACAGATACGCAGTATTTT | TRBV5-6 | NA | TRBJ2-3 | few
CASSRGSRGNEQFF | TGTGCCAGCAGCCGAGGTTCCAGAGGGAATGAGCAGTTCTTC | TRBV11-2 | NA | TRBJ2-1 | NA
CASSVGPNTDTQYF | TGTGCCAGCAGCGTAGGGCCCAACACAGATACGCAGTATTTT | TRBV27 | NA | TRBJ2-3 | NA
CASSLTQGPIQGYEQYF | TGCGCCAGCAGCTTAACACAGGGTCCAATCCAAGGGTACGAGCAGTACTTC | TRBV5-1 | NA | TRBJ2-7 | NA
CASRGGPLNTEAFF | TGTGCCAGTAGAGGAGGGCCCTTGAACACTGAAGCTTTCTTT | TRBV2 | NA | TRBJ1-1 | NA
CASSLEGHGYTF | TGTGCCAGCAGCTTAGAAGGGCATGGCTACACCTTC | TRBV7-9 | NA | TRBJ1-2 | many
CASSLERGTQFF | TGTGCCAGCAGCTTAGAGAGAGGTACCCAGTTCTTC | TRBV11-1 | NA | TRBJ2-1 | few
CASSRGQGVNYGYTF | TGCGCCAGCAGCCGAGGACAGGGGGTGAACTATGGCTACACCTTC | TRBV4-1 | TRBD1 | TRBJ1-2 | NA
CSVAFRNTGELFF | TGCAGCGTTGCGTTCAGAAACACCGGGGAGCTGTTTTTT | TRBV29-1 | NA | TRBJ2-2 | NA
CASSPSLAGGQETQYF | TGTGCCAGCAGCCCTTCCCTAGCGGGGGGTCAAGAGACCCAGTACTTC | TRBV7-9 | TRBD2 | TRBJ2-5 | few
CASSIDPLMGNEQFF | TGTGCCAGTAGTATAGATCCCCTCATGGGCAATGAGCAGTTCTTC | TRBV19 | NA | TRBJ2-1 | NA
CASSQSRSGNEQFF | TGTGCCAGCAGCCAGTCACGGAGCGGGAATGAGCAGTTCTTC | TRBV3-1 | NA | TRBJ2-1 | NA
CASSPGGLQGSYEQYF | TGTGCCAGCTCACCAGGGGGTCTCCAAGGGTCCTACGAGCAGTACTTC | TRBV18 | NA | TRBJ2-7 | NA
CAGSSGLDFTDTQYF | TGTGCCGGCAGCTCGGGCTTGGACTTCACAGATACGCAGTATTTT | TRBV7-2 | NA | TRBJ2-3 | once
CASSQDLVVYEQYF | TGTGCCAGCAGCCAAGATTTGGTAGTCTACGAGCAGTACTTC | TRBV3-1 | NA | TRBJ2-7 | NA
CSATTSGDNEQFF | TGCAGTGCAACGACTAGCGGGGACAATGAGCAGTTCTTC | TRBV20-1 | TRBD2 | TRBJ2-1 | NA
CASNSGRGQNIQYF | TGTGCCAGTAATTCGGGAAGGGGCCAAAACATTCAGTACTTC | TRBV2 | NA | TRBJ2-4 | NA
CASSYAKGLYGYTF | TGTGCCAGCAGTTACGCGAAGGGGCTCTATGGCTACACCTTC | TRBV6-5 | NA | TRBJ1-2 | few
CASSLENGDTQYF | TGTGCCAGCAGCCTAGAGAACGGAGATACGCAGTATTTT | TRBV7-3 | NA | TRBJ2-3 | NA
CASSLGGGRTYYRQYF | TGTGCCAGCAGCTTAGGCGGGGGGCGGACATACTATAGGCAGTACTTC | TRBV7-2 | TRBD2 | TRBJ2-5 | NA
CASSQRGLGQYF | TGTGCCAGCAGCCAAAGGGGGCTGGGACAGTACTTC | TRBV13 | TRBD1 | TRBJ2-5 | few
CASSLEVSGVASQPQHF | TGTGCCAGCAGCTTGGAGGTGTCCGGGGTGGCCAGTCAGCCCCAGCATTTT | TRBV5-5 | NA | TRBJ1-5 | NA